This TCR beta chain was identified in a study of spatial heterogeneity in lung cancer. Time point defined: sample taken at primary tumor resection. Each CDR3 protein gets one entry after TCRdb re-called the 5' RACE reads with MiXCR. The sample lists approximately 49,000 distinct CDR3 sequences, roughly 5.2% occurring once. To note about this clonotype: With a much larger clone just one base away, this may be a read error.

Sequences were derived from PBMCs, sampled at surgery. The sequence was obtained from a male donor with early-stage non-small cell lung cancer.

CDR3 region: CASSLQPRTRGDGLTQYF. CDR3 coding DNA: TGTGCCAGCAGCCTACAACCAAGGACTAGAGGGGATGGGCTTACGCAGTATTTT. This rearrangement joins TRBV7-6 to TRBJ2-3; 7 nucleotides agree with TRBD2. In germline, CDR1 is SGHVS, CDR2 FNYEAQ. CDR3 length: 18 residues. V trimming: 5 bases; J trimming: 8 bases; junction bases outside the gene matches: 22.